These 25 T cell receptor beta chains originate from one sample sequenced in a study of shared clonotypes between healthy human individuals. Assay: immunoSEQ multiplex PCR; the TCRdb copy retains only in-frame clones and omits some. The sample lists approximately 460,000 clones; roughly four fifths were seen once. The specimen was PBMCs. These receptors all stem from a woman in her 40s in good health. Some clones in this sample may be carry-over from other donors' samples.

The chain couples TRBV5-1 to TRBJ2-3; D gene uncertain. Germline V gene sequence: CDR1 SGHRS, CDR2 YFSETQ. Trimming shortened V by 4 bases and J by 10 bases, and 16 bases separated the two germline ends. CDR3 size: 13 residues. Here the CDR3 DNA reads TGCGCCAGCAGCGGTCATGCCCAGGACGCGCAGTATTTT. Its protein is CASSGHAQDAQYF.

The chain links TRBV5-1 to TRBJ2-2; D could derive from TRBD1 or TRBD2 (5 bases each). The ends were cut back, 3 bases at V and 7 bases at J, with 13 bases in the middle. Looked up from germline, CDR1 is SGHRS and CDR2 is YFSETQ. The CDR3 contains 14 residues. CDR3 nucleotides: TGCGCCAGCAGCTCCCAGGGAGCCGTCGGGGAGCTGTTTTTT. It translates to CASSSQGAVGELFF.

A word on this clone: A read error is possible here, since a much larger clone lies one base away. V and J are TRBV29-1 and TRBJ1-1; perhaps TRBD1 as D (6 bases). This CDR3 comprises 14 residues. Per germline, CDR1 SQVTM and CDR2 ANQGSEA. V was trimmed by 6 bases and J by 4 bases, leaving 18 bases between them. As DNA, the CDR3 is TGCAGCGTCAAAGGGGGTGCTAGAGCCACTGAAGCTTTCTTT. Translating it yields CSVKGGARATEAFF.

With regard to this clone: One base separates it from a far larger clone, so it is likely a read error. Other DNA sequences within the sample encode an identical CDR3. V is TRBV7-2 and J is TRBJ2-5, with 12 bases lining up with TRBD2. Germline values: CDR1 SGHTA, CDR2 FQGNSA. CDR3 length: 14 residues. Trimming took 5 bases from V and 4 from J; bases not matched to a gene: 2. The CDR3 DNA is TGTGCCAGCAGCACGGGACTAGCGGGAGAGACCCAGTACTTC. Translation gives CASSTGLAGETQYF. The full variable domain, completed using reference TRBV7-2 and TRBJ2-5, is GAGVSQSPSNKVTEKGKDVELRCDPISGHTALYWYRQSLGQGLEFLIYFQGNSAPDKSGLPSDRFSAERTGGSVSTLTIQRTQQEDSAVYLCASSTGLAGETQYFGPGTRLLVL.

This clone was counted ten times or more. The chain employs TRBV6-5 and TRBJ1-5, with 7 bases identical to TRBD1. This CDR3 region has 14 residues. V gave up 8 bases and J gave up 3 bases; unmatched junction bases: 7. Germline V gene sequence: CDR1 MNHEY, CDR2 SVGAGI. The CDR3 here is CASSTGTDNQPQHF. CDR3 DNA sequence: TGTGCCAGCTCTACCGGGACAGACAATCAGCCCCAGCATTTT.

Concerning this clone itself: Mismatch with germline at one junction end may stem from a read error. This chain connects TRBV20-1 to TRBJ2-7; 9 bases match TRBD1. The CDR3 is made up of 11 amino acids. Germline CDR1 DFQATT, CDR2 SNEGSKA (reference sequence). This chain's CDR3 is CSAAPGQGIFF. The DNA of the CDR3 is TGCAGTGCTGCTCCGGGACAGGGTATTTTCTTC.

There are a few counts of this clone. The chain couples TRBV28 to TRBJ2-2; TRBD2 is a possible D gene (6 bases). Trimming removed 5 bases at V and 7 bases at J, with 11 bases between. Germline V gene data show CDR1 as MDHEN and CDR2 as SYDVKM. This CDR3 is built from 13 residues. The DNA of the CDR3 is TGTGCCAGCAGTCGAGTCGGGAGCGGGGAGCTGTTTTTT. Translation gives CASSRVGSGELFF.

The V call is TRBV5-1, the J call TRBJ1-3, with a weak D call TRBD1 (6 bases). The V gene lost 7 bases and the J gene lost 0 bases, with 11 bases spanning the gap. The CDR3 contains 14 residues. Per the germline V gene, CDR1 is SGHRS and CDR2 is YFSETQ. The CDR3, as DNA: TGCGCCAGCGGAGGGGGGAGCTCTGGAAACACCATATATTTT. This sequence encodes CASGGGSSGNTIYF.

This chain links TRBV9 with TRBJ2-1, with D maybe TRBD1 (5 bases). CDR1 and CDR2 (germline): SGDLS, YYNGEE. V was shortened by 4 bases and J by 5 bases, with 16 bases between the two germline ends. CDR3 length: 15 amino acids. The CDR3 DNA follows: TGTGCCAGCAGCCTGACAGCTACCGGTGACAATGAGCAGTTCTTC. Protein sequence: CASSLTATGDNEQFF.

For this clone: A much larger clone lies one base from this, so it may be a read error. Additional DNA sequences in this sample encode the identical CDR3. In DNA form, the CDR3 reads TGCGCCAGCAGTCCTACAGGGACCGGGGAGCTGTTTTTT. This translates into CASSPTGTGELFF. The V and J genes are TRBV5-1 and TRBJ2-2; TRBD1 might be the D (6 bases). Germline V gene lookup returns CDR1 SGHRS and CDR2 YFSETQ. V was clipped by 5 bases and J by 5 bases, with 10 bases between them. The length of the CDR3 is 13 residues.

The chain couples TRBV12-1 to TRBJ2-5. TRBV12-1 is designated a pseudogene. The CDR3 loop spans 14 amino acids. This CDR3 is CASSFRWVQETQYF. CDR3 DNA sequence: TGTGCCAGCAGCTTTCGTTGGGTCCAAGAGACCCAGTACTTC.

Regarding this clone: With a much larger clone just one base away, this may be a read error. DNA of the CDR3: TGCGCCAGCAGCCAAGATAGGGTTATGGGGGAGCAGCTCTTC. It translates to CASSQDRVMGEQLF. The gene calls are TRBV4-3 and TRBJ2-1; D possibly uses TRBD1 or TRBD2 (5 bases each). CDR3 length: 14 residues. The germline V gene encodes CDR1 LGHNA and CDR2 YSLEER.

The V gene is TRBV14, the J gene TRBJ2-1; D is unclear. The CDR3 length is 15 residues. CDR1 is SGHDN and CDR2 is FVKESK in the germline V gene. V was cut by 0 bases and J by 10 bases, with 16 bases left in between. The CDR3: CASSQDIGPAEEQFF. The CDR3 DNA follows: TGTGCCAGCAGCCAAGATATAGGACCGGCAGAGGAGCAGTTCTTC. Based on the CDR3 plus reference TRBV14 and TRBJ2-1, the full variable domain is EAGVTQFPSHSVIEKGQTVTLRCDPISGHDNLYWYRRVMGKEIKFLLHFVKESKQDESGMPNNRFLAERTGGTYSTLKVQPAELEDSGVYFCASSQDIGPAEEQFFGPGTRLTVL.

This rearrangement joins TRBV27 to TRBJ2-1; D is perhaps TRBD2 (5 bases). CDR1 MNHEY and CDR2 SMNVEV come from the germline V gene (reference sequence). V was cut by 0 bases and J by 3 bases, with 12 bases left in between. The CDR3 consists of 16 residues. The CDR3 loop reads CASSLSASRGYNEQFF. CDR3 coding DNA: TGTGCCAGCAGTTTATCTGCCAGTCGGGGCTACAATGAGCAGTTCTTC.

This chain joins TRBV6-5 and TRBJ1-4; TRBD1 agrees at 7 bases. Germline V gene sequence: CDR1 MNHEY, CDR2 SVGAGI. The CDR3 sequence is 15 residues long. V lost 4 bases, J lost 1 base, and 3 bases stayed unmatched. In nucleotides, the CDR3 is TGTGCCAGCAGTTCGAGACAGGGAACTAATGAAAAACTGTTTTTT. Translating gives CASSSRQGTNEKLFF.

The chain has TRBV9 and TRBJ1-2, with unresolved D. Germline V gene data show CDR1 as SGDLS and CDR2 as YYNGEE. The CDR3 loop spans 15 amino acids. V was trimmed by 4 bases and J by 1 base, leaving 14 bases between them. CDR3 region: CASSPPAGFNYGYTF. In nucleotides, the CDR3 is TGTGCCAGCAGCCCCCCGGCGGGGTTTAACTATGGCTACACCTTC.

This clone appeared many times. CDR3 nucleotide sequence: TGCGCCAGCAGCTTTATTGGAGGGTCAGATACGCAGTATTTT. This translates into CASSFIGGSDTQYF. The rearrangement joins TRBV5-1 to TRBJ2-3; a possible D gene is TRBD2 (6 bases). The germline CDR1 and CDR2 sequences are SGHRS and YFSETQ. This CDR3 has 14 amino acids. Trimming cost V 2 bases and J 4 bases, with 11 bases left between them.

This chain links TRBV5-1 with TRBJ2-7; 8 bases fit TRBD1. The trim removed 4 bases at V and 7 bases at J, leaving 10 bases unmatched. CDR3 length: 14 residues. CDR1 and CDR2 (germline): SGHRS, YFSETQ. CDR3 DNA: TGCGCCAGCAGCCCCAGGACAGGGCTGGAAGAGCAGTACTTC. Translated, it gives CASSPRTGLEEQYF. Supplemented by reference TRBV5-1 and TRBJ2-7, the full variable domain reads KAGVTQTPRYLIKTRGQQVTLSCSPISGHRSVSWYQQTPGQGLQFLFEYFSETQRNKGNFPGRFSGRQFSNSRSEMNVSTLELGDSALYLCASSPRTGLEEQYFGPGTRLTVT.

In the case of this clone: Distinct nucleotide sequences in the sample also encode this CDR3. The rearrangement uses TRBV9 and TRBJ2-7; TRBD2 matches 9 bases. The V and J ends lost 2 bases and 7 bases, in that order; junction bases with no gene match: 4. CDR3 length: 13 residues. Germline CDR1 SGDLS, CDR2 YYNGEE. CDR3 in DNA: TGTGCCAGCAGCGTTGGGCTAGCGGGAGAGCAGTACTTC. Translation gives CASSVGLAGEQYF.

V and J are TRBV10-3 and TRBJ1-2; D unresolved. This CDR3 is built from 12 residues. Looked up from germline, CDR1 is ENHRY and CDR2 is SYGVKD. Trimming pared 4 bases from V and 3 bases from J, leaving 6 bases between. Here the CDR3 DNA reads TGTGCCATCAGTGTGGAGGACTATGGCTACACCTTC. This gives the protein CAISVEDYGYTF.

This chain connects TRBV29-1 to TRBJ1-4; tentatively, D is TRBD1 (5 bases). Trimming took 4 bases from V and 7 from J, leaving 10 bases between them. CDR1 is SQVTM and CDR2 is ANQGSEA in the germline V gene. This CDR3 region has 12 residues. The CDR3 here is CSVVGAGEKLFF. The DNA for the CDR3 is TGCAGCGTTGTTGGGGCCGGTGAAAAACTGTTTTTT.

This clone has a handful of counts. A far larger clone is just one base off, so this is likely a read error. The rearrangement links TRBV30 to TRBJ1-1, with D uncertain. Trimming removed 5 bases at V and 11 bases at J, with 15 bases between. Germline V gene sequence: CDR1 GTSNPN, CDR2 SVGIG (reference sequence). The CDR3 covers 11 residues. CDR3 coding DNA: TGTGCCTGGGGACCGGGATGTTTGGCTTTCTTT. The encoded protein is CAWGPGCLAFF.

This CDR3 is CASSPVLTGGGEKLFF. In DNA form, the CDR3 reads TGTGCCAGCTCACCTGTGCTGACAGGGGGAGGTGAAAAACTGTTTTTT. J is TRBJ1-4 and V is TRBV18; 9 bases align to TRBD1. Germline V gives CDR1 KGHSH, CDR2 LQKENI. The CDR3 totals 16 residues. Losses at the gene ends were 3 bases for V and 7 bases for J; bases not matched to a gene: 9.

This clone was seen a few times. The genes are TRBV5-1 and TRBJ2-7; D unclear. CDR1 SGHRS and CDR2 YFSETQ come from the germline V gene. The CDR3 contains 14 residues. The V and J ends lost 0 bases and 6 bases respectively, with 13 bases between them. This chain's CDR3 is CASSLAGRDLEQYF. Written as DNA, the CDR3 is TGCGCCAGCAGCTTGGCGGGTAGGGATCTCGAGCAGTACTTC.

V usage is TRBV5-1 and J usage is TRBJ1-4; D remains unclear. CDR1 and CDR2 (germline): SGHRS, YFSETQ. The CDR3 contains 14 residues. Trimming removed 2 bases at V and 6 bases at J, with 11 bases between. Here the CDR3 reads CASSLDGIDEKLFF. Written as DNA, the CDR3 is TGCGCCAGCAGCTTAGATGGTATCGATGAAAAACTGTTTTTT.